Listed here are 6 T cell receptor beta chains from one sample, sequenced in a study of OX40 agonist ivuxolimab in advanced cancers. TCRdb's copy holds only in-frame clones and misses some; the assay was immunoSEQ multiplex PCR. This table holds approximately 96,000 clones, less than 95% found once. The sample was CD4+ or CD8+ T cells sorted from blood, taken in a trial of the OX40 agonist ivuxolimab. The receptors were gathered from an adult with an advanced solid tumor such as melanoma, head and neck, liver or kidney cancer.

The DNA for the CDR3 is TGTGCCATCAGCGGGACTAGCGGAGATACGCAGTATTTT. Translation: CAISGTSGDTQYF. The chain has TRBV10-3 and TRBJ2-3; 11 bases are shared with TRBD2. The CDR3 totals 13 residues. The V segment lost 6 bases and the J segment 5 bases; nucleotides outside the gene matches: 1. From germline, CDR1 is ENHRY and CDR2 SYGVKD.

The chain has TRBV11-2 and TRBJ2-4; TRBD2 is a possible D gene (5 bases). V was clipped by 5 bases and J by 9 bases, with 14 bases between them. CDR3 size: 13 residues. Per the germline V gene, CDR1 is SGHAT and CDR2 is FQNNGV. CDR3 region: CASSPGGSAIQYF. CDR3 coding DNA: TGTGCCAGCAGCCCCGGTGGTAGCGCCATTCAGTACTTC.

DNA of the CDR3: TGTGCCACGAGTAGAGCGGGAGGTAATACGCAGTATTTT. Translating gives CATSRAGGNTQYF. This chain joins TRBV30 and TRBJ2-3; the match to TRBD2 covers 9 bases. The CDR3 has 13 amino acids. Germline trimming cut 8 bases from V and 7 bases from J; bases unmatched to any gene: 10. Germline V lookup: CDR1 GTSNPN, CDR2 SVGIG (reference sequence).

The chain recombines TRBV2 with TRBJ2-3; no clear D gene. The V gene's germline CDR1 is SNHLY and CDR2 FYNNEI. The V and J ends lost 6 bases and 1 base respectively, with 8 bases between them. The CDR3 length is 13 residues. The CDR3 nucleotides read TGTGCCAGCAGGCCCCGGCGCACAGATACGCAGTATTTT. Protein sequence: CASRPRRTDTQYF.

The V gene is TRBV6-1, the J gene TRBJ2-2; 10 bases agree with TRBD1. The germline CDR1 and CDR2 sequences are MNHNS and SASEGT. The J segment lost 3 bases and the V segment lost 5 bases, leaving 3 bases of the junction unmatched. The CDR3 sequence is 15 residues long. CDR3 nucleotide sequence: TGTGCCAGCAGTTCCGGGACAGGGGACACCGGGGAGCTGTTTTTT. Translation gives CASSSGTGDTGELFF.

This chain joins TRBV28 and TRBJ2-5; D gene uncertain. Germline values: CDR1 MDHEN, CDR2 SYDVKM. Trimming removed 2 bases at V and 0 bases at J, with 1 base between. CDR3 length: 12 amino acids. CDR3 nucleotide sequence: TGTGCCAGCAGTTTAAACCAAGAGACCCAGTACTTC. It translates to CASSLNQETQYF.